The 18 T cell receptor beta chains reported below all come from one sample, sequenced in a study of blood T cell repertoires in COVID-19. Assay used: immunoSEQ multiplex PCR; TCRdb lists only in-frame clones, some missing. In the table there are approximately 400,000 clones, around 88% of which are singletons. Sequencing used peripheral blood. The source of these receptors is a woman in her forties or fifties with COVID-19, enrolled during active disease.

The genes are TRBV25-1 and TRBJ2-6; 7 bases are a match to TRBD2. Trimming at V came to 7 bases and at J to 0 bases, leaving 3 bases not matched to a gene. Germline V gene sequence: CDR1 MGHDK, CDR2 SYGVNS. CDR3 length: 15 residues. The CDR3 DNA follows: TGTGCCAGCACTGGGGGGGACTCTGGGGCCAACGTCCTGACTTTC. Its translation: CASTGGDSGANVLTF.

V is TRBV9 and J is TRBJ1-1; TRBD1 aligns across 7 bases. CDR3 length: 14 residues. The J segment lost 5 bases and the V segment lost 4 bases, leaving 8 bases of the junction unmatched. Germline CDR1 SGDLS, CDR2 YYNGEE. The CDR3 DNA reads TGTGCCAGCAGCCCCTCCACAGGGGAAACTGAAGCTTTCTTT. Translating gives CASSPSTGETEAFF.

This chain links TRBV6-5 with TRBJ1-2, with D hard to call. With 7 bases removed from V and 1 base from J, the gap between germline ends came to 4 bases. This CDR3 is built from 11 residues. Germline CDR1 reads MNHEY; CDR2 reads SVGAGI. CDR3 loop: CASINNYGYTF. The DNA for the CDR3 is TGTGCCAGCATCAATAACTATGGCTACACCTTC.

The DNA of the CDR3 is TGTGCCAGCAGCCCAAGAACGGGTCAAGATACGCAGTATTTT. Its translation: CASSPRTGQDTQYF. The genes are TRBV11-3 and TRBJ2-3, with D unresolved. Trimming removed 5 bases from V and 5 bases from J, with 14 bases in between. The germline V gene has CDR1 SGHNT and CDR2 YENEEA. The CDR3 runs to 14 residues.

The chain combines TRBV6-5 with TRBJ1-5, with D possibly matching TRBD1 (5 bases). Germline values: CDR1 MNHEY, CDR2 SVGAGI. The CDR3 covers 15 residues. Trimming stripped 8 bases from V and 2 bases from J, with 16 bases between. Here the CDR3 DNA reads TGTGCCAGCGCGAGGACAAAACAGGGCAATCAGCCCCAGCATTTT. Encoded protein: CASARTKQGNQPQHF.

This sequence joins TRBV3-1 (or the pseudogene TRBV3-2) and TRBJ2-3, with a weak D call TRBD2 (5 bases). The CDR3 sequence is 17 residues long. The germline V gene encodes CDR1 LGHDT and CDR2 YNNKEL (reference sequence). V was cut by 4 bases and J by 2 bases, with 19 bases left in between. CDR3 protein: CASSPSSPGKNTDTQYF. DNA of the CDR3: TGTGCCAGCAGCCCTAGTAGTCCCGGGAAAAACACAGATACGCAGTATTTT.

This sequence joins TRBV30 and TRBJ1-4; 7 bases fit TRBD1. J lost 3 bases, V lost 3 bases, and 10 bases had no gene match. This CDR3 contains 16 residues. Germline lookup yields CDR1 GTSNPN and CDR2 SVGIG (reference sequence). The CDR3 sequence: CAWSDFTGQSNEKLFF. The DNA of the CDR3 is TGTGCCTGGAGCGACTTTACGGGACAGTCTAATGAAAAACTGTTTTTT. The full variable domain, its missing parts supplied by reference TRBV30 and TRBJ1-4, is SQTIHQWPATLVQPVGSPLSLECTVEGTSNPNLYWYRQAAGRGLQLLFYSVGIGQISSEVPQNLSASRPQDRQFILSSKKLLLSDSGFYLCAWSDFTGQSNEKLFFGSGTQLSVL.

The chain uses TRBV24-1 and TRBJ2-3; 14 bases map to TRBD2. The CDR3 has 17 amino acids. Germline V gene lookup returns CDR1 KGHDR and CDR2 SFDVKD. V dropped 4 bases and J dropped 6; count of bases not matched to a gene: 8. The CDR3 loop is CATSERLAGGDVDTQYF. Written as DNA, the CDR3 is TGTGCCACCAGTGAAAGACTAGCGGGGGGGGATGTGGATACGCAGTATTTT.

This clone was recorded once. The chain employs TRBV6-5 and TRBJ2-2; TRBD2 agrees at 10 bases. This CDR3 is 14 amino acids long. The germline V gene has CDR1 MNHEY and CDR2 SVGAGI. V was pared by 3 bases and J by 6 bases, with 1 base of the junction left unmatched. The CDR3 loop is CASSYLAGAGELFF. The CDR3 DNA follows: TGTGCCAGCAGTTATCTAGCGGGGGCCGGGGAGCTGTTTTTT.

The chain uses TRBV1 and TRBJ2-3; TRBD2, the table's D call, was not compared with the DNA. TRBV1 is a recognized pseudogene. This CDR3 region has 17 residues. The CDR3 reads CTSSRNSGGALQDTQYF. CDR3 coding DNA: TGCACCAGCAGCCGTAATAGCGGGGGGGCGTTACAAGATACGCAGTATTTT.

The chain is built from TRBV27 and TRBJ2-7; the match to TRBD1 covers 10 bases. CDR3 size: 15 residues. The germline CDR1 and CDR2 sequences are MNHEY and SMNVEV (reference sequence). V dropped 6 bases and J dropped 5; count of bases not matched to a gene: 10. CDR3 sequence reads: CASSSGTGVTDEQYF. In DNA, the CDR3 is TGTGCCAGCAGCAGCGGGACAGGGGTAACTGACGAGCAGTACTTC.

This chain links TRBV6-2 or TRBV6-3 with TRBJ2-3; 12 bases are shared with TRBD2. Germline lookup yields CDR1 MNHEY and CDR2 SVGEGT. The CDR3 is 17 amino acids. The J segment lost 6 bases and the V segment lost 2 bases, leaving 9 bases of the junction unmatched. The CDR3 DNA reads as TGTGCCAGCAGTTACCTTATCCTAGCGGGGGGGAGGGATACGCAGTATTTT. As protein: CASSYLILAGGRDTQYF.

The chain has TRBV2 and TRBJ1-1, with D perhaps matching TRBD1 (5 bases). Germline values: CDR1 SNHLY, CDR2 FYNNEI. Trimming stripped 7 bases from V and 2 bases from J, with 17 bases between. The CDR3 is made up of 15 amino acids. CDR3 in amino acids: CASNPRTLLNTEAFF. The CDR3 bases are TGTGCCAGCAACCCTCGGACACTCCTCAACACTGAAGCTTTCTTT.

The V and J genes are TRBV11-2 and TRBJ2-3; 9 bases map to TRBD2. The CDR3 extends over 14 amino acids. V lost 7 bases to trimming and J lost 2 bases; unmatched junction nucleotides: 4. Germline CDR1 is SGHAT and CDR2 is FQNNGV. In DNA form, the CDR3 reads TGTGCCAGCACGAGCGGGGGGTTCACAGATACGCAGTATTTT. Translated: CASTSGGFTDTQYF.

The CDR3 coding sequence is TGTGCCAGCAGTTTTCGGACAGGCGGTCGTTGGTATGGCTACACCTTC. This translates into CASSFRTGGRWYGYTF. The chain links TRBV6-5 to TRBJ1-2; 7 nucleotides match TRBD1. This CDR3 has 16 amino acids. The trim removed 4 bases at V and 5 bases at J, leaving 13 bases unmatched. Germline lookup yields CDR1 MNHEY and CDR2 SVGAGI.

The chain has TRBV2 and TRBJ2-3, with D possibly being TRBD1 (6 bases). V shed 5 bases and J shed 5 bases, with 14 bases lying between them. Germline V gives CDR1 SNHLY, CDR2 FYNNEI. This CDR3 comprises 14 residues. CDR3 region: CASSPAGEIDTQYF. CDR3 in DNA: TGTGCCAGCAGTCCGGCAGGGGAGATAGATACGCAGTATTTT.

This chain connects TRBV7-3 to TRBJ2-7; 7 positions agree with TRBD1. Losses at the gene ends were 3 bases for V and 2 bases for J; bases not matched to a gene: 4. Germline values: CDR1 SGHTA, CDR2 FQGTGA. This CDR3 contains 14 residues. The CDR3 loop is CASSLGTVTYEQYF. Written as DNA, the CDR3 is TGTGCCAGCAGCTTGGGGACAGTTACCTACGAGCAGTACTTC.

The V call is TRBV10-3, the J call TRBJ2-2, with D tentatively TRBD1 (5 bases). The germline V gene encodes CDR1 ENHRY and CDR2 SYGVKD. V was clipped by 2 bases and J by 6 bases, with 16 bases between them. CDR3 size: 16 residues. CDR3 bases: TGTGCCATCAGTGAGCAGCCAGGGTCCCCAGCCGGGGAGCTGTTTTTT. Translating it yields CAISEQPGSPAGELFF.